In its sample, the clone carrying this T cell receptor beta chain was seen many times. This record comes from a study of T cells after yellow fever vaccination. Germline V lookup: CDR1 DFQATT, CDR2 SNEGSKA (reference sequence). CDR3 length equals 17 residues. V lost 8 bases, J lost 0 bases, and 25 bases lay in between. In TCRdb, the 5' RACE reads were re-called with MiXCR into one record per CDR3 protein. There are 140,000 to 150,000 distinct CDR3 sequences in the sample; 5% to 7.5% occur only once, and under 0.8% lies in the top ten. The sequencing here drew on CD4+ T cells sorted from PBMCs, taken 10 days after the yellow fever booster vaccination. The TCR comes from a young man who received the YFV17D yellow fever vaccine. The rearrangement joins TRBV20-1 to TRBJ2-5, with a possible D match to TRBD2 (7 bases). The CDR3: CSPRNTQGRGYQETQYF. In nucleotides, the CDR3 is TGCAGTCCCCGGAACACTCAGGGGCGGGGGTACCAAGAGACCCAGTACTTC.